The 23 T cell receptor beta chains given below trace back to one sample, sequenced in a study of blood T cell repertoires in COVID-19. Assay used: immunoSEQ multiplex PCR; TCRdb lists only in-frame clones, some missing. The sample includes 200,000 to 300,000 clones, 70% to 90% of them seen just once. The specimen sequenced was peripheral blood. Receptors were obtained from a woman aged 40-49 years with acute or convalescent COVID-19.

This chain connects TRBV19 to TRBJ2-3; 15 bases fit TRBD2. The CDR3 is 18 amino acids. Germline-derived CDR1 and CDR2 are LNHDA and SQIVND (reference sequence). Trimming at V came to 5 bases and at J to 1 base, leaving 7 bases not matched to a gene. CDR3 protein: CASSRGLAGGYGTDTQYF. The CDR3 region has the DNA TGTGCCAGTAGTCGAGGACTAGCGGGGGGGTATGGCACAGATACGCAGTATTTT. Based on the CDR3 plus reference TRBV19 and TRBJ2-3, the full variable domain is DGGITQSPKYLFRKEGQNVTLSCEQNLNHDAMYWYRQDPGQGLRLIYYSQIVNDFQKGDIAEGYSVSREKKESFPLTVTSAQKNPTAFYLCASSRGLAGGYGTDTQYFGPGTRLTVL.

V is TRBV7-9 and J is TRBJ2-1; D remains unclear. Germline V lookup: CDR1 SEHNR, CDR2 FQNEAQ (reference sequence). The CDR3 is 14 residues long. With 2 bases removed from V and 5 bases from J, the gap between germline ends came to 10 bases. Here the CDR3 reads CASSLLQSNNEQFF. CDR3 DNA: TGTGCCAGCAGCTTATTACAGTCAAACAATGAGCAGTTCTTC.

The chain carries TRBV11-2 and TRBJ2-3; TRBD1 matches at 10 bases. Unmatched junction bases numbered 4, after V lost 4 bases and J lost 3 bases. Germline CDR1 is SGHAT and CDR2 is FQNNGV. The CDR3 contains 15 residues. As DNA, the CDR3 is TGTGCCAGCAGCTCCGGGGACAGGGGAACAGATACGCAGTATTTT. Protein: CASSSGDRGTDTQYF.

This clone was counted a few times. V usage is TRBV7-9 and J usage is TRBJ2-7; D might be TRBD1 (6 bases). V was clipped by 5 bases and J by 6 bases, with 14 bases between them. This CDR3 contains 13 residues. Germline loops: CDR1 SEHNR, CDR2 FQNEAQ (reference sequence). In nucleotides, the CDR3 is TGTGCCAGCAGCGGAGGACAGTTCGGCGAGCAGTACGTC. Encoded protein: CASSGGQFGEQYV.

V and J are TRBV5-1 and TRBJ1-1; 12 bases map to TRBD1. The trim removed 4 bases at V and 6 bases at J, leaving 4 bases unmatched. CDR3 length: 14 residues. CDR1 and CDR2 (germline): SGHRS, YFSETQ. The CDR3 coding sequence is TGCGCCAGCAGCGGGGGACAGGGGGCCGCTGAAGCTTTCTTT. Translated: CASSGGQGAAEAFF.

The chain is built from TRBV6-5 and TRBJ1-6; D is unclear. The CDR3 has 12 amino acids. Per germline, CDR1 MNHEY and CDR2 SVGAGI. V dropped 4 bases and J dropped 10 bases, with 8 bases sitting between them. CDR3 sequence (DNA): TGTGCCAGCAGTTCGGGAAGATCACCCCTCCACTTT. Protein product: CASSSGRSPLHF.

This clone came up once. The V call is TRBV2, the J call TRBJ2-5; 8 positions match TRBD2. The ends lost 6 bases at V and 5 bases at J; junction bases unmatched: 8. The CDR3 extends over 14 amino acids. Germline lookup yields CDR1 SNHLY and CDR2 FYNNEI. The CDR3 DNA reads TGTGCCAGCAGGGGAGCGGGGGTCGGGGAGACCCAGTACTTC. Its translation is CASRGAGVGETQYF.

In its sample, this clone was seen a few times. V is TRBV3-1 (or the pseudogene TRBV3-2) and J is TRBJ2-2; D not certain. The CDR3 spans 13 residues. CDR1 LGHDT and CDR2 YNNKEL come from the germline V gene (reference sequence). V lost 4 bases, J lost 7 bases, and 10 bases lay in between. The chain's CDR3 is CASSRERDGELFF. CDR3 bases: TGTGCCAGCAGCCGAGAACGAGACGGGGAGCTGTTTTTT.

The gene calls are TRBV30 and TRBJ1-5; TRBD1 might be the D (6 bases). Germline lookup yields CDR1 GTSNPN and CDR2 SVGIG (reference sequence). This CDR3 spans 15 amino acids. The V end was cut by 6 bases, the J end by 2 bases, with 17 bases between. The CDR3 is CACRTGLQGNQPQHF. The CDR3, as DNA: TGTGCCTGTCGTACAGGGTTACAGGGCAATCAGCCCCAGCATTTT. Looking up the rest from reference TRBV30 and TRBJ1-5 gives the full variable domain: SQTIHQWPATLVQPVGSPLSLECTVEGTSNPNLYWYRQAAGRGLQLLFYSVGIGQISSEVPQNLSASRPQDRQFILSSKKLLLSDSGFYLCACRTGLQGNQPQHFGDGTRLSIL.

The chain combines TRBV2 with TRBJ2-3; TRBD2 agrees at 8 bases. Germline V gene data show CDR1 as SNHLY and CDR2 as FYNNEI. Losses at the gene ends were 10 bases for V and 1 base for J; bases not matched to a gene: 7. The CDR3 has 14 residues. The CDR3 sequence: CATLRGEGTDTQYF. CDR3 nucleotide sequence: TGTGCCACCTTGCGGGGGGAAGGCACAGATACGCAGTATTTT.

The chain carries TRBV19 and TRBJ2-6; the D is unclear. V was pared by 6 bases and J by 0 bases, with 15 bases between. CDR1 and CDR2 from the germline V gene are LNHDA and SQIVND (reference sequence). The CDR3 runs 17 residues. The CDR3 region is CASSRQTPLSGANVLTF. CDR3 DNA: TGTGCCAGTAGCAGACAAACCCCCCTCTCTGGGGCCAACGTCCTGACTTTC.

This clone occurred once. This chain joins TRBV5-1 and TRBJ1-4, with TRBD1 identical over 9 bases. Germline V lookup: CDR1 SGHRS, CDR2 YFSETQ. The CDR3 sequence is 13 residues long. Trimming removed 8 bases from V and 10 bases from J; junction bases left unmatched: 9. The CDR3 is CASAPGQGGKLFF. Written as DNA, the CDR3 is TGCGCCAGTGCCCCGGGACAGGGAGGAAAACTGTTTTTT.

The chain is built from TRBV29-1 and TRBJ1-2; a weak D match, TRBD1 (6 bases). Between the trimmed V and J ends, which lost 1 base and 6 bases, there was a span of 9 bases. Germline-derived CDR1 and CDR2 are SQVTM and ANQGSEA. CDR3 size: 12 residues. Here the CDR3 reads CSVEVRTDGYTF. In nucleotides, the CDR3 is TGCAGCGTTGAAGTCAGGACAGATGGCTACACCTTC.

CDR3 bases: TGTGCCAGTATAGCGGGGGGTAGCAATCAGCCCCAGCATTTT. This encodes CASIAGGSNQPQHF. This chain joins TRBV19 and TRBJ1-5; D is perhaps TRBD1 (5 bases). Per the germline V gene, CDR1 is LNHDA and CDR2 is SQIVND (reference sequence). Trimming removed 7 bases from V and 0 bases from J, with 10 bases in between. The CDR3 loop spans 14 amino acids.

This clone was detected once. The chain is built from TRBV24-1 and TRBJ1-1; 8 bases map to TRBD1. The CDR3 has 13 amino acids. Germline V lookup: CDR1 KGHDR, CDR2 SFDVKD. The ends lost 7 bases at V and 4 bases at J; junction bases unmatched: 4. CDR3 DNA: TGTGCCACCAGCCGACAGGGGAGCACTGAAGCTTTCTTT. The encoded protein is CATSRQGSTEAFF.

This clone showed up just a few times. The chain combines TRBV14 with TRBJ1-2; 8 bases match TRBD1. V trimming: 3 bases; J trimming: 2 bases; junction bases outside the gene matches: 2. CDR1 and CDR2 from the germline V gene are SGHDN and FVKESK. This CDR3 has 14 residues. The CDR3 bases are TGTGCCAGCAGCCAGGCAGGGGGCAACTATGGCTACACCTTC. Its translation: CASSQAGGNYGYTF.

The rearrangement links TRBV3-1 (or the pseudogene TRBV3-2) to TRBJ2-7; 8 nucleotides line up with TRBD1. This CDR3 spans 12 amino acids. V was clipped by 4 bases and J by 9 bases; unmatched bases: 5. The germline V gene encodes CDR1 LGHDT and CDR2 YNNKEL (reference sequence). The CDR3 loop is CASSLGQGGQYV. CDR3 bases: TGTGCCAGCAGCCTCGGACAGGGCGGGCAGTACGTC.

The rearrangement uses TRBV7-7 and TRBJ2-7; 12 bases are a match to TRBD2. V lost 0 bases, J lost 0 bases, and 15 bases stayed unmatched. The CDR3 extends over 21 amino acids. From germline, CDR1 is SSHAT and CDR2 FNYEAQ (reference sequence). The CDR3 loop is CASSLAQVTPLTSGGSYEQYV. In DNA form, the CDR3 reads TGTGCCAGCAGCTTAGCCCAGGTCACCCCCCTGACTAGCGGGGGCTCCTACGAGCAGTACGTC.

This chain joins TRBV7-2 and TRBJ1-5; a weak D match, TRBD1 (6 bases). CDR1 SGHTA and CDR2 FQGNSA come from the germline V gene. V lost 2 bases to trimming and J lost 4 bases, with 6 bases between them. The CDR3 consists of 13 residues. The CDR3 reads CASSLQGNQPQHF. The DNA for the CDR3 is TGTGCCAGCAGCTTACAGGGGAATCAGCCCCAGCATTTT.

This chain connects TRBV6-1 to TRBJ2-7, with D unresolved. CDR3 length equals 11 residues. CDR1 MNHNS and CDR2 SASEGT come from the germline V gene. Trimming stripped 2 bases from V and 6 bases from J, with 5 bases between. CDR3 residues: CASSESGEQYV. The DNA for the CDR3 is TGTGCCAGCAGTGAATCCGGCGAGCAGTACGTC.

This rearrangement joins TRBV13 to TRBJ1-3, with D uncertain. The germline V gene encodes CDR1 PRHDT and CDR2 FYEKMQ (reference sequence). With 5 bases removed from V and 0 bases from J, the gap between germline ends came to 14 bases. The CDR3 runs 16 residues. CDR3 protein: CASSHSLTFSGNTIYF. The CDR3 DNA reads TGTGCCAGCAGCCACAGTCTCACCTTCTCTGGAAACACCATATATTTT. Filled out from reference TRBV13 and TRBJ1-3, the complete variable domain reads AAGVIQSPRHLIKEKRETATLKCYPIPRHDTVYWYQQGPGQDPQFLISFYEKMQSDKGSIPDRFSAQQFSDYHSELNMSSLELGDSALYFCASSHSLTFSGNTIYFGEGSWLTVV.

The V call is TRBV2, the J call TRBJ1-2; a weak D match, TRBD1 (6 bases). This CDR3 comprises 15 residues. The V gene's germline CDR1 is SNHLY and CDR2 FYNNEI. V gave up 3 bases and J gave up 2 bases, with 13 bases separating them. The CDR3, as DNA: TGTGCCAGCAGTGATGGACAGACCTCCAACTATGGCTACACCTTC. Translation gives CASSDGQTSNYGYTF.

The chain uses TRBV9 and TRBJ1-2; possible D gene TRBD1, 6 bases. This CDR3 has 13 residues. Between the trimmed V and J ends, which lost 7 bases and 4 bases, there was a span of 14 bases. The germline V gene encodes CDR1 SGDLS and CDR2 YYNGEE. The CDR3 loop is CASGTGTLYGYTF. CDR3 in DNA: TGTGCCAGCGGTACAGGGACCCTCTATGGCTACACCTTC.